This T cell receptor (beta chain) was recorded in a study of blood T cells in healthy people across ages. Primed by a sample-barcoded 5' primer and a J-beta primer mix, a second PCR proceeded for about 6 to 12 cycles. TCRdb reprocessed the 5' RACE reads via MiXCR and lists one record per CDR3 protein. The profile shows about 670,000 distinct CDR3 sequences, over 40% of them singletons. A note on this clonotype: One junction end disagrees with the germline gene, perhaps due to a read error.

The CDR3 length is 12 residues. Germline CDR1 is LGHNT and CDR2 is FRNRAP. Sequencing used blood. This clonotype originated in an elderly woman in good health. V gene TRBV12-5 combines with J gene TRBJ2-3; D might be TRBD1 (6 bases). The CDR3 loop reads CASKSEGDTPYF. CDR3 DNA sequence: TGTGCTAGCAAATCCGAGGGGGATACGCCGTATTTT.